This T cell receptor (beta chain) was sequenced in a study of control samples from healthy donors and cancer patients. Assay: immunoSEQ multiplex PCR; the TCRdb copy retains only in-frame clones and omits some. The repertoire includes 150,000 to 200,000 clones, roughly 92% of them detected once, and just over 1.4% sits in the top ten. In this sample, this clone turned up once. The V end lost 6 bases, the J end lost 0 bases, and 9 bases lay between the germline ends. In germline, CDR1 is LNHDA, CDR2 SQIVND (reference sequence). This CDR3 spans 15 amino acids. This TCR derives from a man aged 25 to 40 in good health. Specimen: blood. The chain employs TRBV19 and TRBJ1-6; unclear D gene. As DNA, the CDR3 is TGTGCCAGTAGGCTGGGCAGCTCCTATAATTCACCCCTCCACTTT. Its translation: CASRLGSSYNSPLHF. Full variable domain (remainder filled in from reference TRBV19 and TRBJ1-6): DGGITQSPKYLFRKEGQNVTLSCEQNLNHDAMYWYRQDPGQGLRLIYYSQIVNDFQKGDIAEGYSVSREKKESFPLTVTSAQKNPTAFYLCASRLGSSYNSPLHFGNGTRLTVT.